This TCR beta chain stems from a study of blood T cell repertoires in COVID-19. Overall study: Samples representing acute and convalescent COVID-19 were sourced from the United States, Italy and Spain. T cells, B-cell-depleted T cells, or PBMCs provided the cDNA or gDNA that served as material.

Trimming pared 5 bases from V and 8 bases from J, leaving 25 bases between. This CDR3 has 17 residues. Per germline, CDR1 SGHAT and CDR2 FQNNGV. Per the original data handling: Amplified reference gene primers provided the basis for estimating nucleated cell counts. The repertoire was sequenced with immunoSEQ multiplex PCR; TCRdb's copy has only in-frame clones and lacks some. V, J and clone size derive from that table, while D and trimming were established from the DNA sequence. The table has around 110,000 clones, around 90% seen once. Sample: peripheral blood. The sequence was obtained from a woman aged 30 to 39 with acute or convalescent COVID-19. The J gene is TRBJ2-1, the V gene TRBV11-2; TRBD1 might be the D (5 bases). CDR3 sequence reads: CASSPRGRQKEKHEQFF. CDR3 bases: TGTGCCAGCAGCCCTCGTGGTCGACAGAAGGAGAAGCATGAGCAGTTCTTC.